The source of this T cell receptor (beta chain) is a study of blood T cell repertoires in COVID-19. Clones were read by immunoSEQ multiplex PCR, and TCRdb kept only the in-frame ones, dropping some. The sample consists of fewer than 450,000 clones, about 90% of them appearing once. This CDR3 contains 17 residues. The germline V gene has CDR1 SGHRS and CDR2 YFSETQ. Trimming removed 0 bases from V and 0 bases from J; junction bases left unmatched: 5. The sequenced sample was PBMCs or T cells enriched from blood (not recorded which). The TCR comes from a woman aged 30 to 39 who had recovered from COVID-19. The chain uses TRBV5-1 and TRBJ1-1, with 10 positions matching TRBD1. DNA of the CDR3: TGCGCCAGCAGCTTGGGGGGGACAGGGGTTCTGAACACTGAAGCTTTCTTT. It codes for CASSLGGTGVLNTEAFF.